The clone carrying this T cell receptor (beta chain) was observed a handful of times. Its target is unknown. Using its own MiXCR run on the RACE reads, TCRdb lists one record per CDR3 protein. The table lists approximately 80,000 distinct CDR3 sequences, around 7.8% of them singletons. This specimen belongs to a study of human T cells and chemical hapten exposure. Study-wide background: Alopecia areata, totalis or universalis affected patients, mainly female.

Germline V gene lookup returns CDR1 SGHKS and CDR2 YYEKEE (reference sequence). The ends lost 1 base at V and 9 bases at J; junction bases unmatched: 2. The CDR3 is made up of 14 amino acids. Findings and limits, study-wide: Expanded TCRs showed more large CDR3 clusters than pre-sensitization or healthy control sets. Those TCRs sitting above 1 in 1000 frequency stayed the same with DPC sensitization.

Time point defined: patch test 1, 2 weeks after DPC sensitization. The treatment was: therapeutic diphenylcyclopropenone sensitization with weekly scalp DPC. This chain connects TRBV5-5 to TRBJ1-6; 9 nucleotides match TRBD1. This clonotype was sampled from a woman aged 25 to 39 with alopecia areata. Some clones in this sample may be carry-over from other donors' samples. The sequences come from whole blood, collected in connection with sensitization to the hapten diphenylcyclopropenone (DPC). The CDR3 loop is CASSLWDRASPLHF. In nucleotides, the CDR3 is TGTGCCAGCAGCTTGTGGGACAGGGCTTCACCCCTCCACTTT.